These T cell receptor beta chains were read from a single sample in a study of cytomegalovirus exposure and HLA in healthy donors. Assay: immunoSEQ multiplex PCR; the TCRdb copy retains only in-frame clones and omits some. This table holds roughly 80,000 clones, approximately 84% found once. What was sequenced was PBMCs. These receptors originate from a woman in her fifties or sixties in good health and CMV-seronegative. Each CDR3 is given with its conserved first and last residue. The D gene is left open where the match is weak. Some rows have no size entry. The others give once, few or many, or a class for an expanded clone.

V	size	D	J	CDR3	DNA
TRBV9	NA	TRBD2	TRBJ2-3	CASSVLAGEGTDTQYF	TGTGCCAGCAGCGTCTTAGCGGGAGAGGGTACAGATACGCAGTATTTT
TRBV7-9	NA	NA	TRBJ1-1	CASSLGGGLEGFF	TGTGCCAGCAGCTTAGGAGGGGGTCTTGAAGGTTTCTTT
TRBV9	once	TRBD1	TRBJ1-3	CASSAAGQASGNTIYF	TGTGCCAGCAGCGCGGCGGGACAGGCCTCTGGAAACACCATATATTTT
TRBV6-6	NA	TRBD1	TRBJ2-2	CASRPGQGGTGELFF	TGTGCCAGCAGGCCGGGACAGGGAGGCACCGGGGAGCTGTTTTTT
TRBV28	NA	TRBD1	TRBJ1-2	CASSLWDREVAGYTF	TGTGCCAGCAGTTTATGGGACAGGGAGGTGGCGGGCTACACCTTC
TRBV6-1	NA	NA	TRBJ1-2	CASSPQRGGTDGYTF	TGTGCCAGCAGTCCCCAGAGGGGAGGTACGGATGGCTACACCTTC
TRBV14	once	NA	TRBJ2-7	CASSQQPGRGTYEQYF	TGTGCCAGCAGCCAACAACCGGGGCGGGGTACCTACGAGCAGTACTTC
TRBV5-6	once	TRBD1	TRBJ1-2	CASSLQGAYGYTF	TGTGCCAGCAGCCTACAGGGGGCCTATGGCTACACCTTC
TRBV7-6	NA	TRBD2	TRBJ2-1	CASGLAGQSSYNEQFF	TGTGCCAGTGGACTAGCGGGGCAGAGCTCCTACAATGAGCAGTTCTTC
TRBV11-2	NA	NA	TRBJ2-3	CASSPGSDTQYF	TGTGCCAGCAGCCCCGGTTCAGATACGCAGTATTTT
TRBV7-3	few	TRBD2	TRBJ2-1	CASSLSSSGNEQFF	TGTGCCAGCAGCTTATCATCTAGCGGGAATGAGCAGTTCTTC
TRBV19	NA	TRBD2	TRBJ2-3	CASSTAGAYTDTQYF	TGTGCCAGTAGTACAGCGGGGGCCTACACAGATACGCAGTATTTT
TRBV5-1	once	NA	TRBJ1-4	CASRRAQGSNEKLFF	TGCGCCAGCCGCCGAGCTCAGGGCTCTAATGAAAAACTGTTTTTT
TRBV27	NA	NA	TRBJ1-2	CASRAPSTSNYGYTF	TGTGCCAGCAGGGCGCCGTCCACTAGCAACTATGGCTACACCTTC
TRBV7-8	NA	NA	TRBJ1-3	CASSPRDNWGNTIYF	TGTGCCAGCAGCCCCCGGGACAACTGGGGAAACACCATATATTTT
TRBV6-5	NA	NA	TRBJ1-6	CASSYLRSSYNSPLHF	TGTGCCAGCAGTTATCTGAGGAGCTCCTATAATTCACCCCTCCACTTT
TRBV4-2	NA	NA	TRBJ2-7	CASSPREAGSYEQYF	TGTGCCAGCAGCCCGCGTGAGGCGGGGTCCTACGAGCAGTACTTC
TRBV20-1	NA	NA	TRBJ2-5	CSARSGETQYF	TGCAGTGCCCGATCCGGAGAGACCCAGTACTTC
TRBV6-1	NA	NA	TRBJ1-1	CASSGENTEAFF	TGTGCCAGCTCCGGGGAGAACACTGAAGCTTTCTTT
TRBV10-2	NA	TRBD2	TRBJ2-7	CASKRGGTYEQYF	TGCGCCAGTAAGCGGGGGGGGACCTACGAGCAGTACTTC
TRBV4-1	NA	TRBD2	TRBJ2-5	CASSQGLAGFETQYF	TGCGCCAGCAGCCAAGGGCTAGCGGGATTCGAGACCCAGTACTTC
TRBV30	once	NA	TRBJ1-1	CAWSLQSNTEAFF	TGTGCCTGGAGTTTACAGAGTAACACTGAAGCTTTCTTT